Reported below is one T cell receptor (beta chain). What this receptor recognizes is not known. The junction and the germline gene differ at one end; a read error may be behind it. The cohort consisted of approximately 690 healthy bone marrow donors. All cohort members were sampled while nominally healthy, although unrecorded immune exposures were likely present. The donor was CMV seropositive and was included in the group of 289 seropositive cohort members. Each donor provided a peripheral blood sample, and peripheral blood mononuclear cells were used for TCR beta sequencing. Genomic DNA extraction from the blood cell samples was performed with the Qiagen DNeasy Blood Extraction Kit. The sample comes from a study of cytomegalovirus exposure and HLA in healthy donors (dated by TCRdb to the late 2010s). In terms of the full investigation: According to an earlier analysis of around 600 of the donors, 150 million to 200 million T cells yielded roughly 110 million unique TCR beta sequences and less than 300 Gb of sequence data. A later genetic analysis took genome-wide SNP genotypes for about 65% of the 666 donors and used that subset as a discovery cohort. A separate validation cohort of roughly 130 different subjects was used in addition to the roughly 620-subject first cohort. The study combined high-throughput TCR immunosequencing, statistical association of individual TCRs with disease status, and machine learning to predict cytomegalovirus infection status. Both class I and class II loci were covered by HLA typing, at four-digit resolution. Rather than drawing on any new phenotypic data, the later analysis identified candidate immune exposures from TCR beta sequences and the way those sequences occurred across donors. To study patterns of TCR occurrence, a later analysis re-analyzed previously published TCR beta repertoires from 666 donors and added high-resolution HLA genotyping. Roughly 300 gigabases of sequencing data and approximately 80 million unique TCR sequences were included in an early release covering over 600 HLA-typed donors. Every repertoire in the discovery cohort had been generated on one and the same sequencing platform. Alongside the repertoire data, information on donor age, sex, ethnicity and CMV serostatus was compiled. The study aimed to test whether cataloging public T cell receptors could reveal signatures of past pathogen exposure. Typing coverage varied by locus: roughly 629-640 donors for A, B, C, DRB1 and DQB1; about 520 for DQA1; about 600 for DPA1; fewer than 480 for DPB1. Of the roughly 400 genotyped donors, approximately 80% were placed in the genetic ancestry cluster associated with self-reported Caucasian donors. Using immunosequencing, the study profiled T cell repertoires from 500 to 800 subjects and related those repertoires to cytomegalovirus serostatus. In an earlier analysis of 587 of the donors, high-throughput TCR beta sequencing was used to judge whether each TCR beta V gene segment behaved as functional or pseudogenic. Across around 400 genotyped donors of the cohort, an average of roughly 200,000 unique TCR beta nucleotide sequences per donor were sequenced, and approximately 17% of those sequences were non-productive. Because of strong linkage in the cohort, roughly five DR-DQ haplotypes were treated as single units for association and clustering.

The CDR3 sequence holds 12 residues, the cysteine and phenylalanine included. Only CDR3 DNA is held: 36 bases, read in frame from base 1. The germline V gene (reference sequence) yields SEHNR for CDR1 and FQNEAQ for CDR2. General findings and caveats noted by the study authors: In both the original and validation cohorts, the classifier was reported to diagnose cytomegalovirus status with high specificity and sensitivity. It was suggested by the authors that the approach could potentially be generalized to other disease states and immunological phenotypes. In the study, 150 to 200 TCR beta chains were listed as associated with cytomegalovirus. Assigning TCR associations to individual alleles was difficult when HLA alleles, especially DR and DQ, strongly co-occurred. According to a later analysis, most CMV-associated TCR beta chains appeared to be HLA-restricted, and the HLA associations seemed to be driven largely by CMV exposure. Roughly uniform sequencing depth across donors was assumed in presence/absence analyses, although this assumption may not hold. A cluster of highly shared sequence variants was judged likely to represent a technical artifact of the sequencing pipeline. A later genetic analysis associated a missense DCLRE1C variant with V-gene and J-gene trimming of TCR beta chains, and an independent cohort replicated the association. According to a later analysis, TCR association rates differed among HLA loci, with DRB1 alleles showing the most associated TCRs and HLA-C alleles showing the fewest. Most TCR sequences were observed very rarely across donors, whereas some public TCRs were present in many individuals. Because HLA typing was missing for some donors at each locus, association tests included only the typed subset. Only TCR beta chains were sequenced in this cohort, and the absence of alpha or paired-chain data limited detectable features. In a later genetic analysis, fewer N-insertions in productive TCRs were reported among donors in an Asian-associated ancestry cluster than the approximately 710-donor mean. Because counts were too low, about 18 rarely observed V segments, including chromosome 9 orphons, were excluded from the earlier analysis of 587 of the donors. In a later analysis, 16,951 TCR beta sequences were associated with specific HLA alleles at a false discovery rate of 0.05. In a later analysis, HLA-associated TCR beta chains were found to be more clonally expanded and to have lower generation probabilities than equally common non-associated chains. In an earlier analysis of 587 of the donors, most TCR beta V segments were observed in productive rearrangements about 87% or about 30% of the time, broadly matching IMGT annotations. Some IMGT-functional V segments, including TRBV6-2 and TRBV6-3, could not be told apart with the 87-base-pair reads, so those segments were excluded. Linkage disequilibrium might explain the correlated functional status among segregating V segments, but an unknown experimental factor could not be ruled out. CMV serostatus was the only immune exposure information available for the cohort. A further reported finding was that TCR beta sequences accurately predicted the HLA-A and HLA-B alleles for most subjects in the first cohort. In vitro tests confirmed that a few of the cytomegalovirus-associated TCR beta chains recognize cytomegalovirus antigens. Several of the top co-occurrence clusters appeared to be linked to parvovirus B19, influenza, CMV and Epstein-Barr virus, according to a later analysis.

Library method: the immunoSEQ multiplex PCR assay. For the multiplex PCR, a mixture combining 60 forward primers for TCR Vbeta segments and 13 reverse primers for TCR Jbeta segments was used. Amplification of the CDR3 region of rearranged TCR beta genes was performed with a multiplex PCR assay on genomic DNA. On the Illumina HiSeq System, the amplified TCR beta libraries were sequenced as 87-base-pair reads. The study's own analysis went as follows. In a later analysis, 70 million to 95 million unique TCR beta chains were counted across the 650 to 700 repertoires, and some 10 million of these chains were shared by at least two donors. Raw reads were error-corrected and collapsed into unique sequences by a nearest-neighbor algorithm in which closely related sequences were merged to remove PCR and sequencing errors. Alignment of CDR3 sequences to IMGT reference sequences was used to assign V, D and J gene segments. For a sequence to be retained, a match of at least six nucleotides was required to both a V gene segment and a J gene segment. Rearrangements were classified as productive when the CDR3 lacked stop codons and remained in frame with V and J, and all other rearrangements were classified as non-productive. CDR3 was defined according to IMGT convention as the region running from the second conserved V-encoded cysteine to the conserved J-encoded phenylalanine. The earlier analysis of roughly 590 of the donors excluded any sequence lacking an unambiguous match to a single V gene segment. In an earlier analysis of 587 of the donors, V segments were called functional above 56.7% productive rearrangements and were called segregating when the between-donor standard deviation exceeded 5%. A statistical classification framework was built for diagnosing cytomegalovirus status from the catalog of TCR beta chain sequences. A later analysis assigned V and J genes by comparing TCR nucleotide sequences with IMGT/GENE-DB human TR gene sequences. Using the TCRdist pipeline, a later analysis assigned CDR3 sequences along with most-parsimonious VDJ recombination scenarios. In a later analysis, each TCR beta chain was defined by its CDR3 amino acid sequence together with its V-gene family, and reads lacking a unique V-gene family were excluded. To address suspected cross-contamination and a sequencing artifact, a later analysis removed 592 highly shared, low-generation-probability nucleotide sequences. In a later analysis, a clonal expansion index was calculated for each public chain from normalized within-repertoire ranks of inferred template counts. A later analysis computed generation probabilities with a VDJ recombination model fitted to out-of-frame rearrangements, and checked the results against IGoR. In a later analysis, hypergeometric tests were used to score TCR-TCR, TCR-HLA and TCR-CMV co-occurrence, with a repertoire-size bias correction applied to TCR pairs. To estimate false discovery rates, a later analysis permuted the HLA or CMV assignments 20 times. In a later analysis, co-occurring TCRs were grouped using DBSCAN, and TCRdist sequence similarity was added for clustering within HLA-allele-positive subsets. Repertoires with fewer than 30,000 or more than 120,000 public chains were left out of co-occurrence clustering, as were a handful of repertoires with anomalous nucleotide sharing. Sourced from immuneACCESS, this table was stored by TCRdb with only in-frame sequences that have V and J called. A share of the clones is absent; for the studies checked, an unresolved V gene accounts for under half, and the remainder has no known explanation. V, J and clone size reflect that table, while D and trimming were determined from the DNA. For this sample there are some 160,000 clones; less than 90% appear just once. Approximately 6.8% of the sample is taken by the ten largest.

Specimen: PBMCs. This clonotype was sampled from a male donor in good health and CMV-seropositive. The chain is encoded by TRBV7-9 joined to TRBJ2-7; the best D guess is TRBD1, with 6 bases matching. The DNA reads TGTTCCAGCAGCCCTACAGGGCACGAGCAGTACTTC. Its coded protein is CSSSPTGHEQYF.